This TCR beta chain was found in a study of cytotoxic CD8 clonotypes in ibrutinib-treated CLL (dated by TCRdb to the early 2020s). Background on the whole study: The cohort included roughly 15 treatment-naive and 11 relapsed/refractory patients; 17 were IGHV unmutated. Cryopreserved peripheral blood mononuclear cells were obtained prior to treatment, at the time of response, and at either disease progression or sustained remission. On average, each sample yielded about 250,000 productive templates and about 94,000 productive rearrangements. The response samples were drawn at a median of approximately 11 months into treatment, with a range of about 6 to 36 months. All remission and progressive disease samples were collected while patients were still receiving ibrutinib. Longitudinal samples were obtainable from about 30% of the roughly 90 participants in the trial. Responses were partial in roughly 24 patients and complete in 2; after median roughly 69 months follow-up, around 14 stayed in remission and 12 progressed. Overall results and qualifications from the work: An increase in clonality was observed at ibrutinib response, with clonality remaining stable during sustained remission and falling back toward baseline at progression. Baseline clonality exceeded that of age-matched healthy donors and correlated strongly with circulating CD8+ T-cell counts. Public clonotypes were rare and either shrank or stayed stable during treatment, and the rise in clonality at ibrutinib response reflected expansion of private clonotypes. Sampling times were not matched between sustained-remission and progressing patients, and lymph node repertoires were not studied.

Explained via the paper, the time point label denotes: approximately eleven months on ibrutinib. For TCR beta library preparation, 1.5 to 2 micrograms of genomic DNA were extracted from the cryopreserved PBMCs. High-throughput TCR beta sequencing was performed on longitudinal blood samples from CLL patients receiving ibrutinib monotherapy. The patients took part in an open-label, single-center phase 2 trial of ibrutinib monotherapy. There are 15 amino acids in the CDR3, from cysteine to phenylalanine inclusive. Kept here is only the CDR3 DNA, which spans 45 bases and is read in frame from base 1. Germline trimming: 4 bases from V, 7 bases from J; junction bases outside gene matches: 10. According to the germline V gene (reference sequence), CDR1 reads SGHKS and CDR2 reads YYEKEE. In the case of this clone: Its antigen specificity is not known. No qualities accompany the bases; no much larger clone lies one base away.

On a MiSeq, deep resolution sequencing aimed for a depth between 1 in 1 million and 1 in 200,000 T cells, with each clonotype covered 10x on average. The immunoSEQ hsTCRB Kit was used to generate the TCR beta libraries. The paper's processing steps were these. ImmunoSEQ Data Assistant and ImmunoSEQ Analyzer were used for data analysis, and V, D and J genes were assigned according to IMGT definitions. Clonality was computed as one minus normalized Shannon entropy of productive rearrangement frequencies, ranging from 0 to 1. Only overrepresented clonotypes making up at least 0.05% of the repertoire of each patient were included in the public clonotype analysis. Approximately 13 age-matched healthy donor repertoires from immuneACCESS served as clonality controls. TCRdb carries this immuneACCESS record with in-frame sequences only. Its versions omit some clonotypes, under half of them owing to an unresolved V gene in the studies checked, with the rest unexplained. That table is the source of V, J and clone size, and D and trimming were worked out from the DNA. The sample contains roughly 160,000 clones, about 80% of them found a single time. Under 2.5% of the sample is in the top ten clones.

The chain couples TRBV5-5 to TRBJ1-2; 10 middle bases align to TRBD1. The receptor's source is a human donor with chronic lymphocytic leukemia. The material was PBMCs, obtained after 12 months of ibrutinib treatment. The DNA reads TGTGCCAGCAGCGTACCGGGACAGGGGTCCGGTGGCTACACCTTC. Its translation is CASSVPGQGSGGYTF.